One sample yielded the 27 T cell receptor beta chains listed below, sequenced in a study of blood T cell repertoires in COVID-19. This table comes from immunoSEQ multiplex PCR, and its TCRdb copy is limited to in-frame clones, with some not included. The sample includes about 250,000 clones, around 89% seen only once; the top ten take around 0.88%. Specimen: peripheral blood. The source of these receptors is a man aged 25 to 45 with acute or convalescent COVID-19.

V gene TRBV7-3 combines with J gene TRBJ1-5; D possibly corresponds to TRBD1 (6 bases). Germline CDR1 SGHTA, CDR2 FQGTGA. V shed 1 base and J shed 7 bases, with 8 bases lying between them. The CDR3 sequence is 13 residues long. This chain's CDR3 is CASSLNTGQPQHF. The CDR3 nucleotides are TGTGCCAGCAGCTTAAATACAGGGCAGCCCCAGCATTTT.

V gene TRBV3-1 (or the pseudogene TRBV3-2) combines with J gene TRBJ1-2, with D maybe TRBD1 (6 bases). V lost 5 bases and J lost 3, with 13 bases in between. CDR3 size: 14 residues. CDR1 LGHDT and CDR2 YNNKEL come from the germline V gene (reference sequence). The CDR3 reads CASSLSGGDYGYTF. CDR3 DNA sequence: TGTGCCAGCAGCTTGTCGGGGGGCGACTATGGCTACACCTTC.

The chain carries TRBV5-1 and TRBJ2-3; D might be TRBD1 (5 bases). The V end was cut by 4 bases, the J end by 2 bases, with 20 bases between. This CDR3 has 17 residues. In germline, CDR1 is SGHRS, CDR2 YFSETQ. As DNA, the CDR3 is TGCGCCAGCAGCGAAAACCCTCAGGGCAGGTCCACAGATACGCAGTATTTT. Residues: CASSENPQGRSTDTQYF. The entire variable domain, with the rest obtained from reference TRBV5-1 and TRBJ2-3, is as follows: KAGVTQTPRYLIKTRGQQVTLSCSPISGHRSVSWYQQTPGQGLQFLFEYFSETQRNKGNFPGRFSGRQFSNSRSEMNVSTLELGDSALYLCASSENPQGRSTDTQYFGPGTRLTVL.

CDR3 nucleotide sequence: TGTGCCTGGAGTGCCTCCGACATAGCGTATACGCAGTATTTT. Amino acid sequence: CAWSASDIAYTQYF. The V and J genes are TRBV30 and TRBJ2-3; a possible D gene is TRBD2 (5 bases). Germline V CDR1 and CDR2: GTSNPN, SVGIG (reference sequence). V was trimmed by 1 base and J by 7 bases, leaving 15 bases between them. The CDR3 has 14 amino acids.

This chain joins TRBV6-5 and TRBJ1-1; the D gene is possibly TRBD1 (6 bases). Trimming took off 8 bases at V and 7 bases at J, with 20 bases between the two ends. Looked up from germline, CDR1 is MNHEY and CDR2 is SVGAGI. The CDR3 is 14 residues long. CDR3 sequence (DNA): TGTGCCAGCGGCTCGCTTGGACAGATGGTTGAAGCTTTCTTT. It translates to CASGSLGQMVEAFF.

V is TRBV7-8 and J is TRBJ2-7; maybe TRBD1 (5 bases). CDR1 is SGHVS and CDR2 is FQNEAQ in the germline V gene. There are 13 residues in the CDR3. Trimming stripped 8 bases from V and 2 bases from J, with 13 bases between. The CDR3 DNA sequence: TGTGCCAGCTGCCTGGGGCCACCCTACGAGCAGTACTTC. Translating it yields CASCLGPPYEQYF.

V usage is TRBV11-1 and J usage is TRBJ1-1; no definite D call. V was pared by 4 bases and J by 5 bases, with 8 bases between. The CDR3 contains 12 residues. The germline gives CDR1 SGHAT, CDR2 FQDESV (reference sequence). The CDR3 coding sequence is TGTGCCAGCAGCTATCTCAGGACTGAAGCTTTCTTT. This sequence encodes CASSYLRTEAFF. The full variable domain, with the rest looked up from reference TRBV11-1 and TRBJ1-1, is EAEVAQSPRYKITEKSQAVAFWCDPISGHATLYWYRQILGQGPELLVQFQDESVVDDSQLPKDRFSAERLKGVDSTLKIQPAELGDSAMYLCASSYLRTEAFFGQGTRLTVV.

The chain carries TRBV5-1 and TRBJ2-7; possible D gene TRBD1, 5 bases. CDR3 length equals 14 residues. From germline, CDR1 is SGHRS and CDR2 YFSETQ. V lost 5 bases to trimming and J lost 0 bases, with 12 bases between them. The CDR3 sequence is CASRAPGSSYEQYF. The CDR3 nucleotides are TGCGCCAGCAGGGCCCCAGGGTCCTCCTACGAGCAGTACTTC.

The chain joins TRBV19 to TRBJ2-2; TRBD2 matches at 8 bases. The CDR3 loop spans 16 amino acids. The V and J ends lost 4 bases and 5 bases, in that order; junction bases with no gene match: 9. The germline gives CDR1 LNHDA, CDR2 SQIVND (reference sequence). CDR3 coding DNA: TGTGCCAGTAGTAGAATAGCGGGGCGAACTACCGGGGAGCTGTTTTTT. It specifies CASSRIAGRTTGELFF. Drawing the rest from reference TRBV19 and TRBJ2-2, the complete variable domain is DGGITQSPKYLFRKEGQNVTLSCEQNLNHDAMYWYRQDPGQGLRLIYYSQIVNDFQKGDIAEGYSVSREKKESFPLTVTSAQKNPTAFYLCASSRIAGRTTGELFFGEGSRLTVL.

The V and J genes are TRBV28 and TRBJ2-2; TRBD2 matches at 10 bases. The CDR3 is 19 residues long. CDR1 MDHEN and CDR2 SYDVKM come from the germline V gene. Trimming cost V 7 bases and J 8 bases; bases outside gene matches: 22. Here the CDR3 reads CASNPLGSTSGINKGELFF. The CDR3 DNA reads TGTGCCAGCAACCCCCTAGGGTCTACTAGCGGGATTAACAAAGGGGAGCTGTTTTTT. The variable domain in full, with the rest retrieved from reference TRBV28 and TRBJ2-2, is DVKVTQSSRYLVKRTGEKVFLECVQDMDHENMFWYRQDPGLGLRLIYFSYDVKMKEKGDIPEGYSVSREKKERFSLILESASTNQTSMYLCASNPLGSTSGINKGELFFGEGSRLTVL.

The genes are TRBV28 and TRBJ1-1; 8 bases map to TRBD1. V lost 1 base to trimming and J lost 2 bases; unmatched junction nucleotides: 3. This CDR3 is built from 15 residues. CDR1 is MDHEN, CDR2 SYDVKM, per germline. Written as DNA, the CDR3 is TGTGCCAGCAGTTTATTGGGACAGGTTAACACTGAAGCTTTCTTT. It translates to CASSLLGQVNTEAFF. Together with reference TRBV28 and TRBJ1-1, the CDR3 gives the full variable domain: DVKVTQSSRYLVKRTGEKVFLECVQDMDHENMFWYRQDPGLGLRLIYFSYDVKMKEKGDIPEGYSVSREKKERFSLILESASTNQTSMYLCASSLLGQVNTEAFFGQGTRLTVV.

The V gene is TRBV2, the J gene TRBJ2-5; maybe TRBD2 (6 bases). This CDR3 contains 13 residues. V lost 5 bases and J 2 bases, leaving 9 bases between the germline ends. Germline loops: CDR1 SNHLY, CDR2 FYNNEI. CDR3 residues: CASSTSYQETQYF. The CDR3 DNA follows: TGTGCCAGCAGTACTAGCTATCAAGAGACCCAGTACTTC.

The gene calls are TRBV7-9 and TRBJ1-1; 9 positions agree with TRBD1. Germline V lookup: CDR1 SEHNR, CDR2 FQNEAQ (reference sequence). The CDR3 covers 16 residues. V shed 4 bases and J 5 bases; nucleotides not matched to a gene: 11. This CDR3 reads CASSSQGGQGETEAFF. Written as DNA, the CDR3 is TGTGCCAGCAGCTCACAGGGGGGACAGGGCGAGACTGAAGCTTTCTTT.

V and J are TRBV7-8 and TRBJ1-2; D remains ambiguous. The CDR3 is 13 residues long. Between the trimmed V and J ends, which lost 5 bases and 5 bases, there was a span of 12 bases. Germline lookup yields CDR1 SGHVS and CDR2 FQNEAQ. In DNA, the CDR3 is TGTGCCAGCAGCGCCAACGGTGATTATGGCTACACCTTC. Protein sequence: CASSANGDYGYTF.

The chain has TRBV15 and TRBJ1-1; D not resolved. Germline assignment: CDR1 LNHNV and CDR2 YYDKDF (reference sequence). V dropped 0 bases and J dropped 12 bases, with 20 bases sitting between them. CDR3 length: 15 amino acids. CDR3 protein: CATSRDTGNTFLPFF. As DNA, the CDR3 is TGTGCCACCAGCAGAGATACGGGGAACACCTTTTTACCTTTCTTT.

A few counts support this clone. This rearrangement joins TRBV5-5 to TRBJ2-7, with 7 nucleotides matching TRBD2. The CDR3 covers 13 residues. Looked up from germline, CDR1 is SGHKS and CDR2 is YYEKEE (reference sequence). V was pared by 4 bases and J by 2 bases, with 3 bases of the junction left unmatched. The CDR3 DNA sequence: TGTGCCAGCAGCCCTGGGGGGGCCTACGAGCAGTACTTC. Translation: CASSPGGAYEQYF.

V gene TRBV19 combines with J gene TRBJ2-7, with TRBD1 matching over 9 bases. V dropped 6 bases and J dropped 2; count of bases not matched to a gene: 5. This CDR3 has 14 residues. The V gene's germline CDR1 is LNHDA and CDR2 SQIVND (reference sequence). CDR3 protein: CASSDRGYPYEQYF. The CDR3 region has the DNA TGTGCCAGTAGCGACAGGGGGTACCCCTACGAGCAGTACTTC.

The CDR3 bases are TGCGCCAGCAGCCTACAGGGTGGAAAGCGGAATGAGCAGTTCTTC. It specifies CASSLQGGKRNEQFF. The J gene is TRBJ2-1, the V gene TRBV5-1, with TRBD1 as a possible D gene (6 bases). V was clipped by 4 bases and J by 7 bases, with 18 bases between them. The germline gives CDR1 SGHRS, CDR2 YFSETQ. The length of the CDR3 is 15 residues.

CDR3 sequence (DNA): TGTGCCTGGAGTGGCGGGAGCAGCGCAGATACGCAGTATTTT. The encoded protein is CAWSGGSSADTQYF. The chain joins TRBV30 to TRBJ2-3, with 7 positions matching TRBD2. Per the germline V gene, CDR1 is GTSNPN and CDR2 is SVGIG (reference sequence). The CDR3 is made up of 14 amino acids. The ends lost 1 base at V and 4 bases at J; junction bases unmatched: 5.

This sequence joins TRBV7-9 and TRBJ2-7, with no clear D. The CDR3 has 13 residues. Germline lookup yields CDR1 SEHNR and CDR2 FQNEAQ (reference sequence). The germline V and J ends were trimmed by 1 base and 4 bases, with 8 bases remaining between them. For the CDR3, the DNA is TGTGCCAGCAGCTTAGATAGAGCTTACGAGCAGTACTTC. Translation: CASSLDRAYEQYF.

The chain carries TRBV7-3 and TRBJ1-6; weak D call: TRBD1 (6 bases). Germline V gives CDR1 SGHTA, CDR2 FQGTGA. This CDR3 comprises 15 residues. V was cut by 3 bases and J by 10 bases, with 16 bases left in between. The CDR3 reads CASSFSRGSGSPLHF. The CDR3 DNA is TGTGCCAGCAGCTTTTCGAGGGGGAGTGGGTCACCCCTCCACTTT.

The genes are TRBV4-1 and TRBJ2-7, with 7 positions matching TRBD1. Unmatched junction bases numbered 5, after V lost 4 bases and J lost 2 bases. The CDR3 is made up of 14 amino acids. Germline values: CDR1 MGHRA, CDR2 YSYEKL. The CDR3 reads CASSLPGQTYEQYF. In nucleotides, the CDR3 is TGCGCCAGCAGCCTGCCGGGACAGACCTACGAGCAGTACTTC.

This chain connects TRBV5-1 to TRBJ1-2; D is unresolved. Per germline, CDR1 SGHRS and CDR2 YFSETQ. This CDR3 is 13 amino acids long. V lost 0 bases and J lost 4, with 7 bases in between. CDR3 sequence reads: CASSLEAFYGYTF. The CDR3 DNA is TGCGCCAGCAGCTTGGAAGCGTTCTATGGCTACACCTTC. The full variable domain, in which reference TRBV5-1 and TRBJ1-2 provide the parts outside the CDR3, is KAGVTQTPRYLIKTRGQQVTLSCSPISGHRSVSWYQQTPGQGLQFLFEYFSETQRNKGNFPGRFSGRQFSNSRSEMNVSTLELGDSALYLCASSLEAFYGYTFGSGTRLTVV.

This sequence joins TRBV10-3 and TRBJ2-1; possible D gene TRBD2, 6 bases. Germline lookup yields CDR1 ENHRY and CDR2 SYGVKD. The V gene lost 6 bases and the J gene lost 8 bases, with 14 bases spanning the gap. The CDR3 spans 13 residues. CDR3 sequence reads: CAIRTRAWDEQFF. Here the CDR3 DNA reads TGTGCCATCAGGACTAGGGCCTGGGATGAGCAGTTCTTC.

The chain links TRBV28 to TRBJ1-1; TRBD1 aligns across 8 bases. Germline loops: CDR1 MDHEN, CDR2 SYDVKM. J gave up 6 bases and V 7 bases, and 4 bases lay outside the gene matches. CDR3 size: 12 residues. CDR3 sequence (DNA): TGTGCCAGCACCTCAGGGGGCCCTGAAGCTTTCTTT. Protein sequence: CASTSGGPEAFF.

The V call is TRBV11-2, the J call TRBJ1-4, with TRBD1 matching 10 bases. The trim removed 5 bases at V and 5 bases at J, leaving 2 bases unmatched. CDR3 length: 14 residues. Germline V gene sequence: CDR1 SGHAT, CDR2 FQNNGV. CDR3 nucleotide sequence: TGTGCCAGCAGCCGGACAGGGGGGAATGAAAAACTGTTTTTT. Protein sequence: CASSRTGGNEKLFF.

The rearrangement uses TRBV6-5 and TRBJ2-2; D is ambiguous. CDR3 size: 15 residues. The V end was cut by 6 bases, the J end by 1 base, with 12 bases between. CDR1 MNHEY and CDR2 SVGAGI come from the germline V gene. The CDR3 loop is CASSTVEKNTGELFF. CDR3 in DNA: TGTGCCAGCAGCACGGTAGAGAAGAACACCGGGGAGCTGTTTTTT.